This is a list of T cell receptor beta chains from one sample in a study of control samples from healthy donors and cancer patients. Sequencing used immunoSEQ multiplex PCR; TCRdb keeps in-frame clones, though not all of them. The sample holds about 110,000 clones, approximately 80% seen once. Sequenced sample: blood. These receptor sequences come from a man aged 18 to 30 in good health. CDR3s include the opening cysteine and the closing phenylalanine or tryptophan. The D gene is left open where the match is weak. Some rows have no size entry. The others give once, few or many, or a class for an expanded clone.

>.|TRBD2|TRBV9|TRBJ2-5
CASSVEGSGGETQYF
TGTGCCAGCAGCGTAGAGGGTAGCGGGGGAGAGACCCAGTACTTC
>.|TRBD2|TRBV7-2|TRBJ2-3
CASSLTSGTDTQYF
TGTGCCAGCAGCTTAACTAGCGGCACAGATACGCAGTATTTT
>once|.|TRBV27|TRBJ1-1
CASSLKRGMNTEAFF
TGTGCCAGCAGTTTAAAACGGGGCATGAACACTGAAGCTTTCTTT
>.|TRBD2|TRBV4-2|TRBJ2-1
CASSPLAGGDNEQFF
TGTGCCAGCAGCCCCCTAGCGGGGGGGGACAATGAGCAGTTCTTC
>.|TRBD1|TRBV28|TRBJ2-7
CASSVTGTGFYEQYF
TGTGCCAGCAGTGTAACCGGGACAGGGTTCTACGAGCAGTACTTC
>.|.|TRBV6-6|TRBJ2-5
CASSRGAGETQYF
TGTGCCAGCAGTCGGGGGGCGGGAGAGACCCAGTACTTC
>.|TRBD2|TRBV6-1|TRBJ2-3
CASSEGLAAPRYF
TGTGCCAGCAGTGAGGGACTAGCGGCTCCACGGTATTTT
>.|.|TRBV5-8|TRBJ2-5
CASSPYRATVAKTQYF
TGTGCCAGCAGCCCGTACAGGGCCACGGTCGCGAAGACCCAGTACTTC
>.|.|TRBV27|TRBJ2-6
CASSTLTGSGANVLTF
TGTGCCAGCAGTACATTGACAGGCTCTGGGGCCAACGTCCTGACTTTC
>.|.|TRBV30|TRBJ2-7
CAWSRLNTRGGEQYF
TGTGCCTGGAGTAGACTCAATACCAGGGGAGGGGAGCAGTACTTC
>.|.|TRBV2|TRBJ1-1
CASRRALGNTEAFF
TGTGCCAGCAGACGGGCCCTTGGGAACACTGAAGCTTTCTTT
>.|TRBD1|TRBV4-2|TRBJ2-5
CASSPLQGAQETQYF
TGTGCCAGCAGCCCCCTACAGGGGGCCCAAGAGACCCAGTACTTC
>few|TRBD1|TRBV12-5|TRBJ1-1
CASQGQPNTEAFF
TGTGCTAGCCAGGGACAGCCGAACACTGAAGCTTTCTTT
>.|.|TRBV3-1/TRBV3-2|TRBJ2-7
CASSQAREQYF
TGTGCCAGCAGCCAAGCGCGGGAGCAGTACTTC
>.|.|TRBV9|TRBJ1-1
CASGANAITEAFF
TGTGCCAGCGGGGCAAATGCGATAACTGAAGCTTTCTTT
>.|.|TRBV19|TRBJ1-5
CASRAGTYGNQPQHF
TGTGCCAGTAGGGCCGGGACCTATGGCAATCAGCCCCAGCATTTT
>.|.|TRBV6-5|TRBJ2-3
CASTMGDPRTDTQYF
TGTGCCAGCACCATGGGGGATCCGCGCACAGATACGCAGTATTTT
>.|.|TRBV7-2|TRBJ2-5
CASSEDGRAGETQYF
TGTGCCAGCAGCGAGGATGGGAGAGCTGGAGAGACCCAGTACTTC
>.|TRBD1|TRBV4-3|TRBJ2-2
CASSHLTGGQGYTGELFF
TGCGCCAGCAGCCACCTAACAGGGGGGCAGGGCTACACCGGGGAGCTGTTTTTT
>once|.|TRBV5-5|TRBJ1-4
CASSRGTTTNEKLFF
TGTGCCAGCAGCCGGGGCACAACAACTAATGAAAAACTGTTTTTT
>.|TRBD1|TRBV7-2|TRBJ2-5
CASSLSGTGAQETQYF
TGTGCCAGCAGCTTGTCCGGGACAGGGGCCCAAGAGACCCAGTACTTC
>.|TRBD1|TRBV30|TRBJ1-5
CAWSEAGGYSNQPQHF
TGTGCCTGGAGTGAGGCAGGGGGATATAGCAATCAGCCCCAGCATTTT
>.|.|TRBV19|TRBJ2-3
CAPPVQCIFTDTQYF
TGTGCGCCACCAGTACAGTGTATCTTTACGGATACGCAGTATTTT
>.|.|TRBV4-3|TRBJ1-1
CASSQDSGRSEAFF
TGCGCCAGCAGCCAAGACTCAGGGAGATCCGAAGCTTTCTTT
>.|TRBD1|TRBV2|TRBJ1-3
CASSEWRTGSGNTIYF
TGTGCCAGCAGTGAATGGAGGACAGGGAGTGGAAACACCATATATTTT
>few|.|TRBV11-2|TRBJ2-3
CASSLNRADTQYF
TGTGCCAGCAGCTTAAACAGGGCAGATACGCAGTATTTT
>.|.|TRBV7-9|TRBJ1-4
CASSFLGWEKLFF
TGTGCCAGCAGCTTTTTGGGATGGGAAAAACTGTTTTTT
>once|TRBD1|TRBV5-6|TRBJ2-5
CASSLVGTGRWETQYF
TGTGCCAGCAGCTTGGTGGGGACAGGGCGGTGGGAGACCCAGTACTTC
>.|TRBD1|TRBV4-1|TRBJ2-5
CASSLSNRGGETQYF
TGCGCCAGCAGCCTTTCAAACAGGGGCGGTGAGACCCAGTACTTC
>.|.|TRBV6-2/TRBV6-3|TRBJ1-1
CASSYPTEAFF
TGTGCCAGCAGTTACCCCACTGAAGCTTTCTTT
>.|.|TRBV19|TRBJ1-4
CASSIVLADPNEKLFF
TGTGCCAGTAGTATAGTATTGGCAGACCCTAATGAAAAACTGTTTTTT
>.|.|TRBV5-1|TRBJ2-7
CASSLAPAYEQYF
TGCGCCAGCAGCTTGGCCCCTGCCTACGAGCAGTACTTC
>few|TRBD2|TRBV9|TRBJ2-1
CASSVDHSGGEQFF
TGTGCCAGCAGCGTGGACCACAGCGGGGGTGAGCAGTTCTTC
>.|.|TRBV24-1|TRBJ2-1
CATSGRGGGSYNEQFF
TGTGCCACCAGTGGGCGAGGAGGTGGCTCCTACAATGAGCAGTTCTTC
>few|.|TRBV2|TRBJ1-5
CASRQGSGNQPQHF
TGTGCCAGCAGGCAAGGGTCGGGAAATCAGCCCCAGCATTTT
>.|TRBD1|TRBV4-1|TRBJ2-3
CASSFGEGARDTQYF
TGCGCCAGCAGCTTTGGTGAGGGGGCCAGAGATACGCAGTATTTT
>.|.|TRBV7-7|TRBJ2-5
CASSPVQGKETQYF
TGTGCCAGCAGCCCTGTCCAGGGGAAAGAGACCCAGTACTTC
>.|.|TRBV6-5|TRBJ1-5
CASIYNSNQPQHF
TGTGCCAGCATCTACAATAGCAATCAGCCCCAGCATTTT
>.|TRBD1|TRBV5-5|TRBJ1-3
CASSSGTGSGNTIYF
TGTGCCAGCAGCTCCGGGACAGGGTCTGGAAACACCATATATTTT
>.|TRBD2|TRBV12-5|TRBJ2-1
CASGFLAGGFNEQFF
TGTGCTAGTGGTTTTCTAGCGGGGGGATTCAATGAGCAGTTCTTC